What follows is one TCR beta chain and its context. As yet, its antigen is unknown. Produced via immunoSEQ multiplex PCR; TCRdb's table is partial and in-frame only. The profile covers some 40,000 clones, with 80% appearing a single time and about 15% taken by the ten largest. This sample is drawn from a study of a mutant IDH1 vaccine in newly diagnosed glioma. Study at large: In weeks 1, 3, 5, 7, 11, 15, 19 and 23, patients were immunized, eight times in all. Radiotherapy alone preceded vaccination by 4-6 weeks; alternatively, vaccination started with temozolomide cycles. Patients' prior therapy spanned radiotherapy, temozolomide, or both; most underwent both. Study conclusions and caveats: Alterations occurring in top peripheral T cell clonotypes seemed unrelated to pseudoprogression.

This CDR3 region has 15 residues. Germline lookup yields CDR1 SGHRS and CDR2 YFSETQ. With 4 bases removed from V and 2 bases from J, the gap between germline ends came to 15 bases. Time point here: week 11, during vaccination. Alongside topical imiquimod, each dose of vaccine comprised 300 ug of mutant IDH1 20-mer peptide. This material consisted of peripheral blood mononuclear cells (PBMCs), taken from a glioma patient whose treatment included an IDH1 peptide vaccine. J is TRBJ2-5 and V is TRBV5-1; TRBD2 is a possible D gene (5 bases). This receptor was taken from a woman aged 25 to 39 with glioma. Some clones in this sample may be carry-over from other donors' samples. The DNA for the CDR3 is TGCGCCAGCAGCCGCCTCGGAGGTGGGCAAGAGACCCAGTACTTC. It is translated as CASSRLGGGQETQYF.